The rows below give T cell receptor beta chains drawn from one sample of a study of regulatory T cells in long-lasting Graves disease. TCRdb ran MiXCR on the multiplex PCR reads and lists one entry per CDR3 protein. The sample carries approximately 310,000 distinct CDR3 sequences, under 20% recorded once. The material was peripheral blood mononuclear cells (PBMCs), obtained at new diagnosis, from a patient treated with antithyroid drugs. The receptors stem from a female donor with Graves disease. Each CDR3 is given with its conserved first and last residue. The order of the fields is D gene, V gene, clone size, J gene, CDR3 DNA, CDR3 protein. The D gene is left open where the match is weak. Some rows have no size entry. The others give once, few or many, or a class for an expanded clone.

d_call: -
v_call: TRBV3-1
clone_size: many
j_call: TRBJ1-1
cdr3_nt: TGTGCCAGCAGCCAGTTTGGGACAACTGAAGCTTTCTTT
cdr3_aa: CASSQFGTTEAFF

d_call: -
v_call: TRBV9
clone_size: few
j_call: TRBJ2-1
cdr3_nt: TGTGCCAGCAGCCGCCTAGGGCCAGGCTACAATGAGCAGTTCTTC
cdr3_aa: CASSRLGPGYNEQFF

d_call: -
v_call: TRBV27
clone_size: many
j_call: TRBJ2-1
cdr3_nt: TGTGCCAGCACCCGGGACGCCAACCCGAACAATGAGCAGTTCTTC
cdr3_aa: CASTRDANPNNEQFF

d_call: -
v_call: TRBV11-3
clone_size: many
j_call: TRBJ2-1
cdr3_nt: TGTGCCAGCAGCTTAGAGGGGACCACCCACAATGAGCAGTTCTTC
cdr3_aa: CASSLEGTTHNEQFF

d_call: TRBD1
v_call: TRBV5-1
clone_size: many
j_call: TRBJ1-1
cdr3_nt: TGCGCCAGCAGCAAGACAGGGTTGGGCACTGAAGCTTTCTTT
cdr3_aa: CASSKTGLGTEAFF

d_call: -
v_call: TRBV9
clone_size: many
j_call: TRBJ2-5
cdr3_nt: TGTGCCAGCAGCGTAGAGTCAGGGGAGACCCAGTACTTC
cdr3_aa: CASSVESGETQYF

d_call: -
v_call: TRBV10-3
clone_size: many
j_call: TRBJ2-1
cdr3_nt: TGTGCCATCAGTGACGGCAGGGGCTGGAATGAGCAGTTCTTC
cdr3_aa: CAISDGRGWNEQFF

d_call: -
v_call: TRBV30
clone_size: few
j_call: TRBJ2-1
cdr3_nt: TGTGCCTGGAGTCCACACAATGAGCAGTTCTTC
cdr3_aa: CAWSPHNEQFF

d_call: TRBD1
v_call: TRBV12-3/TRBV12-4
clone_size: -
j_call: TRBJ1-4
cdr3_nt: TGTGCCAGCAGGGTATCAGGGACAGCTAATGAAAAACTGTTTTTT
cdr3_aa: CASRVSGTANEKLFF

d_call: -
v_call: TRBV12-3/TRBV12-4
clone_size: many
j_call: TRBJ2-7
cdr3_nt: TGTGCCAGCAGTTTAGCGCGGATCTACGAGCAGTACTTC
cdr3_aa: CASSLARIYEQYF

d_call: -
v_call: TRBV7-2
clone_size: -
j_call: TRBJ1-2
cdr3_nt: TGTGCCAGCAGCCCGACTCTAGACGGGACGGTCATAGGGGGCTACACCTTC
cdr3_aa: CASSPTLDGTVIGGYTF

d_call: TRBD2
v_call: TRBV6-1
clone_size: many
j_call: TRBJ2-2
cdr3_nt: TGTGCCAGCAGTAAACTAGCGGGAGCTATCACCGGGGAGCTGTTTTTT
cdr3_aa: CASSKLAGAITGELFF

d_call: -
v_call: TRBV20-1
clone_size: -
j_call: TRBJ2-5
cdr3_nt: TGCAGTGCTAGAAGTCAGGGGATAGAGACCCAGTACTTC
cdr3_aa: CSARSQGIETQYF

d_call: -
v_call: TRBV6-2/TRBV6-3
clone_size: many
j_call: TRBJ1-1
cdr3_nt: TGTGCCAGCAGCGGACAGCCGAACACTGAAGCTTTCTTT
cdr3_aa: CASSGQPNTEAFF

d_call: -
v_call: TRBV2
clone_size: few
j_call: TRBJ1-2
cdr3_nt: TGTGCCAGCAGGACTCTCGATGAGAATGGCTACACCTTC
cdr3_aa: CASRTLDENGYTF